This TCR beta chain was identified in a study of T cell responses to AZD1222 COVID-19 vaccine. Overall study findings and caveats: In a largely white British group with more females than males, clonal diversity was possibly underestimated. Baseline serology detected seropositivity in only a handful of AZD1222 recipients.

Germline CDR1 and CDR2: SGHVS and FQNEAQ. With 2 bases removed from V and 4 bases from J, the gap between germline ends came to 14 bases. CDR3 length: 15 residues. This clone was observed a handful of times. Its specificity is not known. Measured with immunoSEQ multiplex PCR; TCRdb has only the in-frame clones, and not every one. The profile covers roughly 90,000 clones, with 75% to 95% appearing a single time and under 5% taken by the ten largest. The sequence was collected from an adult in good health. Sequences were derived from peripheral blood, sampled on day 0 of MenACWY control vaccination. V and J are TRBV7-8 and TRBJ1-2; perhaps TRBD1 as D (5 bases). CDR3 sequence: CASSLYQGPSYGYTF. Here the CDR3 DNA reads TGTGCCAGCAGCTTATACCAGGGACCCAGCTATGGCTACACCTTC.